This T cell receptor beta chain was documented in a study of response to subunit inactivated influenza vaccine. Whole-study results and caveats: Authors suggested that a seasonal influenza vaccination recruits few new T cells each time.

Regarding this clonotype: Its specificity is not known.

Germline values: CDR1 DFQATT, CDR2 SNEGSKA (reference sequence). This CDR3 comprises 13 residues. Germline trimming cut 5 bases from V and 2 bases from J; bases unmatched to any gene: 4. TCRdb fed the RT-PCR reads into MiXCR, producing one record per CDR3 protein. Altogether 700,000 to 900,000 distinct CDR3 sequences are present, 21% being singletons, with the ten largest covering 10%. V is TRBV20-1 and J is TRBJ2-3; 7 nucleotides agree with TRBD2. Sequences were derived from PBMCs from blood, sampled more than 4 days after vaccination. This TCR was sampled from a man aged 50-59 years who received an inactivated influenza vaccine. The CDR3 coding sequence is TGCAGTGCTCATAGCGGGTTCACAGATACGCAGTATTTT. Its translation is CSAHSGFTDTQYF.